This T cell receptor (beta chain) was recorded in a study of shared clonotypes between healthy human individuals. The CDR3 contains 16 residues. Trimming removed 6 bases from V and 4 bases from J, with 21 bases in between. The germline gives CDR1 LNHDA, CDR2 SQIVND (reference sequence). Both subsets, CD45RA+ naive and CD45RA-negative memory, were split from the CD4+ cells. Here immunoSEQ multiplex PCR was the method, and the copy in TCRdb shows in-frame clones only, minus some. The table includes under 1,100,000 clones, about 77% detected once. The clonotype originates from a young man in good health. The rearrangement uses TRBV19 and TRBJ1-1, with unresolved D. Specimen: memory CD4+ T cells sorted from blood. The sample's subset: CD45RA-negative fraction. The CDR3 spells CASRPTSTREATEAFF. The CDR3 DNA reads TGTGCCAGTAGGCCAACTTCGACTCGAGAGGCCACTGAAGCTTTCTTT.